The 15 T cell receptor beta chains below come from one sample, sequenced in a study of human T cells and chemical hapten exposure. The time point was: patch test 1, 2 weeks after DPC sensitization. Described treatment: therapeutic diphenylcyclopropenone sensitization with weekly scalp DPC. MiXCR was run by TCRdb on the RACE reads, yielding one entry per CDR3 protein. The data show 95,000 to 100,000 distinct CDR3 sequences, with roughly an eighth seen just once and roughly 2% held by the top ten. The sample in question was whole blood, obtained in connection with sensitization to the hapten diphenylcyclopropenone (DPC). The receptors were gathered from a woman in her 40s with alopecia areata. Some clones in this sample may be carry-over from other donors' samples.

This clonotype came up many times. The chain is built from TRBV9 and TRBJ2-5; D gene uncertain. This CDR3 is 15 amino acids long. The germline V gene encodes CDR1 SGDLS and CDR2 YYNGEE. The V end was cut by 3 bases, the J end by 4 bases, with 16 bases between. In DNA, the CDR3 is TGTGCCAGCAGCGCGGGCCCCTCCGCAGGAGAGACCCAGTACTTC. Protein: CASSAGPSAGETQYF. Looking up the rest from reference TRBV9 and TRBJ2-5 gives the full variable domain: DSGVTQTPKHLITATGQRVTLRCSPRSGDLSVYWYQQSLDQGLQFLIQYYNGEERAKGNILERFSAQQFPDLHSELNLSSLELGDSALYFCASSAGPSAGETQYFGPGTRLLVL.

Concerning this clonotype: The junction and the germline gene differ at one end; a read error may be behind it. CDR3 amino acids: CGGSSSYEQYF. CDR3 bases: TGTGGGGGCTCATCCTCCTACGAGCAGTACTTC. The V and J genes are TRBV20-1 and TRBJ2-7; D possibly corresponds to TRBD1 (6 bases). This CDR3 contains 11 residues. Germline loops: CDR1 DFQATT, CDR2 SNEGSKA (reference sequence).

The gene calls are TRBV7-2 and TRBJ2-3; D remains ambiguous. Germline CDR1 is SGHTA and CDR2 is FQGNSA. The CDR3 extends over 13 amino acids. V gave up 3 bases and J gave up 4 bases, with 8 bases separating them. The CDR3 DNA reads as TGTGCCAGCAGCTTCTACTTATCAGATACGCAGTATTTT. Translating it yields CASSFYLSDTQYF.

This chain connects TRBV6-2 or TRBV6-3 to TRBJ2-3, with 7 positions matching TRBD2. The CDR3 sequence is 14 residues long. After removal of 6 bases from V and 4 bases from J, the junction contained 7 bases not matched to a gene. From germline, CDR1 is MNHEY and CDR2 SVGEGT. This CDR3 reads CASRREYGADTQYF. The CDR3 DNA sequence: TGTGCCAGCAGGCGGGAGTACGGGGCAGATACGCAGTATTTT.

With respect to this clonotype: This may come from a read error, since a much larger clone is one base off. The V gene is TRBV10-3, the J gene TRBJ2-7; 11 bases map to TRBD2. This CDR3 is built from 14 residues. Per germline, CDR1 ENHRY and CDR2 SYGVKD. With V trimmed by 6 bases and J by 9 bases, 10 bases remained unmatched. The CDR3 DNA follows: TGTGCCATCAGCGAAACCGGGACTAGCGGTTTGCAGTACTTC. Amino acids: CAISETGTSGLQYF.

This clonotype occurred a few times. The genes are TRBV6-2 or TRBV6-3 and TRBJ2-3; D perhaps matches TRBD2 (5 bases). The CDR3 consists of 16 residues. The germline V gene encodes CDR1 MNHEY and CDR2 SVGEGT. V was clipped by 2 bases and J by 0 bases, with 12 bases between them. DNA of the CDR3: TGTGCCAGCAGTTACGGCCGGGGTTCTAGCACAGATACGCAGTATTTT. Translated, it gives CASSYGRGSSTDTQYF.

The chain couples TRBV7-2 to TRBJ2-1; the match to TRBD2 covers 11 bases. This CDR3 region has 13 residues. Per germline, CDR1 SGHTA and CDR2 FQGNSA. V lost 2 bases to trimming and J lost 10 bases; unmatched junction nucleotides: 1. The CDR3 spells CASSLLAGGEQFF. The CDR3 DNA reads as TGTGCCAGCAGCTTATTAGCGGGGGGGGAGCAGTTCTTC.

In this sample, this clonotype turned up many times. The V gene is TRBV5-1, the J gene TRBJ2-2; 11 bases fit TRBD2. The CDR3 totals 18 residues. V lost 1 base to trimming and J lost 3 bases; unmatched junction nucleotides: 8. CDR1 is SGHRS, CDR2 YFSETQ, per germline. CDR3 sequence: CASSLSSSGRIYTGELFF. DNA for the CDR3: TGCGCCAGCAGCTTGTCTTCTAGCGGGAGGATCTACACCGGGGAGCTGTTTTTT. Full variable domain (missing parts from reference TRBV5-1 and TRBJ2-2): KAGVTQTPRYLIKTRGQQVTLSCSPISGHRSVSWYQQTPGQGLQFLFEYFSETQRNKGNFPGRFSGRQFSNSRSEMNVSTLELGDSALYLCASSLSSSGRIYTGELFFGEGSRLTVL.

V is TRBV29-1 and J is TRBJ2-5; 8 bases map to TRBD1. J was trimmed by 5 bases and V by 4 bases; bases with no gene match: 3. The length of the CDR3 is 12 residues. Germline assignment: CDR1 SQVTM and CDR2 ANQGSEA. The DNA for the CDR3 is TGCAGCGTTGCCAGGGGGCAGGAGACCCAGTACTTC. Protein: CSVARGQETQYF. Combining the CDR3 with reference TRBV29-1 and TRBJ2-5 gives the whole variable domain SAVISQKPSRDICQRGTSLTIQCQVDSQVTMMFWYRQQPGQSLTLIATANQGSEATYESGFVIDKFPISRPNLTFSTLTVSNMSPEDSSIYLCSVARGQETQYFGPGTRLLVL.

The chain uses TRBV28 and TRBJ2-3; 7 bases align to TRBD2. This CDR3 is 16 amino acids long. Germline CDR1 reads MDHEN; CDR2 reads SYDVKM. With V trimmed by 6 bases and J by 4 bases, 13 bases remained unmatched. The CDR3, as DNA: TGTGCCAGCAGCGGTGCGGGCGCGGGGGACCCAGATACGCAGTATTTT. It is translated as CASSGAGAGDPDTQYF.

This chain links TRBV9 with TRBJ2-5, with no clear D. CDR3 length equals 13 residues. The germline CDR1 and CDR2 sequences are SGDLS and YYNGEE. V was pared by 0 bases and J by 2 bases, with 5 bases between. The CDR3 protein is CASSVGPQETQYF. CDR3 nucleotide sequence: TGTGCCAGCAGCGTAGGCCCTCAAGAGACCCAGTACTTC.

This clonotype has ten or more counts. The chain joins TRBV6-2 or TRBV6-3 to TRBJ2-3; 8 positions match TRBD2. The V gene end was trimmed by 4 bases and the J gene end by 4 bases; junction bases not matched to a gene: 4. The CDR3 has 14 amino acids. Germline values: CDR1 MNHEY, CDR2 SVGEGT. The CDR3 coding sequence is TGTGCCAGCAGTTTAACGGGAGGGCCAGATACGCAGTATTTT. Its translation: CASSLTGGPDTQYF.

The chain uses TRBV12-3 or TRBV12-4 and TRBJ1-6; D unclear. Trimming shortened V by 2 bases and J by 7 bases, and 0 bases separated the two germline ends. The CDR3 spans 11 residues. DNA for the CDR3: TGTGCCAGCAGTTTAAATTCACCCCTCCACTTT. This gives the protein CASSLNSPLHF.

This clonotype was observed a few times. The chain links TRBV5-5 to TRBJ2-3; 11 nucleotides agree with TRBD2. The CDR3 has 17 amino acids. CDR1 and CDR2 from the germline V gene are SGHKS and YYEKEE (reference sequence). V gave up 2 bases and J gave up 0 bases; unmatched junction bases: 5. The CDR3 reads CASSLLAGGPSTDTQYF. CDR3 coding DNA: TGTGCCAGCAGCTTATTAGCGGGAGGGCCTAGCACAGATACGCAGTATTTT.

This chain links TRBV2 with TRBJ2-7; 8 bases line up with TRBD2. The J segment lost 2 bases and the V segment lost 7 bases, leaving 10 bases of the junction unmatched. Germline values: CDR1 SNHLY, CDR2 FYNNEI. This CDR3 has 15 amino acids. The CDR3 is CASTGETGLAYEQYF. The CDR3 DNA follows: TGTGCCAGCACGGGGGAGACGGGACTAGCCTACGAGCAGTACTTC.